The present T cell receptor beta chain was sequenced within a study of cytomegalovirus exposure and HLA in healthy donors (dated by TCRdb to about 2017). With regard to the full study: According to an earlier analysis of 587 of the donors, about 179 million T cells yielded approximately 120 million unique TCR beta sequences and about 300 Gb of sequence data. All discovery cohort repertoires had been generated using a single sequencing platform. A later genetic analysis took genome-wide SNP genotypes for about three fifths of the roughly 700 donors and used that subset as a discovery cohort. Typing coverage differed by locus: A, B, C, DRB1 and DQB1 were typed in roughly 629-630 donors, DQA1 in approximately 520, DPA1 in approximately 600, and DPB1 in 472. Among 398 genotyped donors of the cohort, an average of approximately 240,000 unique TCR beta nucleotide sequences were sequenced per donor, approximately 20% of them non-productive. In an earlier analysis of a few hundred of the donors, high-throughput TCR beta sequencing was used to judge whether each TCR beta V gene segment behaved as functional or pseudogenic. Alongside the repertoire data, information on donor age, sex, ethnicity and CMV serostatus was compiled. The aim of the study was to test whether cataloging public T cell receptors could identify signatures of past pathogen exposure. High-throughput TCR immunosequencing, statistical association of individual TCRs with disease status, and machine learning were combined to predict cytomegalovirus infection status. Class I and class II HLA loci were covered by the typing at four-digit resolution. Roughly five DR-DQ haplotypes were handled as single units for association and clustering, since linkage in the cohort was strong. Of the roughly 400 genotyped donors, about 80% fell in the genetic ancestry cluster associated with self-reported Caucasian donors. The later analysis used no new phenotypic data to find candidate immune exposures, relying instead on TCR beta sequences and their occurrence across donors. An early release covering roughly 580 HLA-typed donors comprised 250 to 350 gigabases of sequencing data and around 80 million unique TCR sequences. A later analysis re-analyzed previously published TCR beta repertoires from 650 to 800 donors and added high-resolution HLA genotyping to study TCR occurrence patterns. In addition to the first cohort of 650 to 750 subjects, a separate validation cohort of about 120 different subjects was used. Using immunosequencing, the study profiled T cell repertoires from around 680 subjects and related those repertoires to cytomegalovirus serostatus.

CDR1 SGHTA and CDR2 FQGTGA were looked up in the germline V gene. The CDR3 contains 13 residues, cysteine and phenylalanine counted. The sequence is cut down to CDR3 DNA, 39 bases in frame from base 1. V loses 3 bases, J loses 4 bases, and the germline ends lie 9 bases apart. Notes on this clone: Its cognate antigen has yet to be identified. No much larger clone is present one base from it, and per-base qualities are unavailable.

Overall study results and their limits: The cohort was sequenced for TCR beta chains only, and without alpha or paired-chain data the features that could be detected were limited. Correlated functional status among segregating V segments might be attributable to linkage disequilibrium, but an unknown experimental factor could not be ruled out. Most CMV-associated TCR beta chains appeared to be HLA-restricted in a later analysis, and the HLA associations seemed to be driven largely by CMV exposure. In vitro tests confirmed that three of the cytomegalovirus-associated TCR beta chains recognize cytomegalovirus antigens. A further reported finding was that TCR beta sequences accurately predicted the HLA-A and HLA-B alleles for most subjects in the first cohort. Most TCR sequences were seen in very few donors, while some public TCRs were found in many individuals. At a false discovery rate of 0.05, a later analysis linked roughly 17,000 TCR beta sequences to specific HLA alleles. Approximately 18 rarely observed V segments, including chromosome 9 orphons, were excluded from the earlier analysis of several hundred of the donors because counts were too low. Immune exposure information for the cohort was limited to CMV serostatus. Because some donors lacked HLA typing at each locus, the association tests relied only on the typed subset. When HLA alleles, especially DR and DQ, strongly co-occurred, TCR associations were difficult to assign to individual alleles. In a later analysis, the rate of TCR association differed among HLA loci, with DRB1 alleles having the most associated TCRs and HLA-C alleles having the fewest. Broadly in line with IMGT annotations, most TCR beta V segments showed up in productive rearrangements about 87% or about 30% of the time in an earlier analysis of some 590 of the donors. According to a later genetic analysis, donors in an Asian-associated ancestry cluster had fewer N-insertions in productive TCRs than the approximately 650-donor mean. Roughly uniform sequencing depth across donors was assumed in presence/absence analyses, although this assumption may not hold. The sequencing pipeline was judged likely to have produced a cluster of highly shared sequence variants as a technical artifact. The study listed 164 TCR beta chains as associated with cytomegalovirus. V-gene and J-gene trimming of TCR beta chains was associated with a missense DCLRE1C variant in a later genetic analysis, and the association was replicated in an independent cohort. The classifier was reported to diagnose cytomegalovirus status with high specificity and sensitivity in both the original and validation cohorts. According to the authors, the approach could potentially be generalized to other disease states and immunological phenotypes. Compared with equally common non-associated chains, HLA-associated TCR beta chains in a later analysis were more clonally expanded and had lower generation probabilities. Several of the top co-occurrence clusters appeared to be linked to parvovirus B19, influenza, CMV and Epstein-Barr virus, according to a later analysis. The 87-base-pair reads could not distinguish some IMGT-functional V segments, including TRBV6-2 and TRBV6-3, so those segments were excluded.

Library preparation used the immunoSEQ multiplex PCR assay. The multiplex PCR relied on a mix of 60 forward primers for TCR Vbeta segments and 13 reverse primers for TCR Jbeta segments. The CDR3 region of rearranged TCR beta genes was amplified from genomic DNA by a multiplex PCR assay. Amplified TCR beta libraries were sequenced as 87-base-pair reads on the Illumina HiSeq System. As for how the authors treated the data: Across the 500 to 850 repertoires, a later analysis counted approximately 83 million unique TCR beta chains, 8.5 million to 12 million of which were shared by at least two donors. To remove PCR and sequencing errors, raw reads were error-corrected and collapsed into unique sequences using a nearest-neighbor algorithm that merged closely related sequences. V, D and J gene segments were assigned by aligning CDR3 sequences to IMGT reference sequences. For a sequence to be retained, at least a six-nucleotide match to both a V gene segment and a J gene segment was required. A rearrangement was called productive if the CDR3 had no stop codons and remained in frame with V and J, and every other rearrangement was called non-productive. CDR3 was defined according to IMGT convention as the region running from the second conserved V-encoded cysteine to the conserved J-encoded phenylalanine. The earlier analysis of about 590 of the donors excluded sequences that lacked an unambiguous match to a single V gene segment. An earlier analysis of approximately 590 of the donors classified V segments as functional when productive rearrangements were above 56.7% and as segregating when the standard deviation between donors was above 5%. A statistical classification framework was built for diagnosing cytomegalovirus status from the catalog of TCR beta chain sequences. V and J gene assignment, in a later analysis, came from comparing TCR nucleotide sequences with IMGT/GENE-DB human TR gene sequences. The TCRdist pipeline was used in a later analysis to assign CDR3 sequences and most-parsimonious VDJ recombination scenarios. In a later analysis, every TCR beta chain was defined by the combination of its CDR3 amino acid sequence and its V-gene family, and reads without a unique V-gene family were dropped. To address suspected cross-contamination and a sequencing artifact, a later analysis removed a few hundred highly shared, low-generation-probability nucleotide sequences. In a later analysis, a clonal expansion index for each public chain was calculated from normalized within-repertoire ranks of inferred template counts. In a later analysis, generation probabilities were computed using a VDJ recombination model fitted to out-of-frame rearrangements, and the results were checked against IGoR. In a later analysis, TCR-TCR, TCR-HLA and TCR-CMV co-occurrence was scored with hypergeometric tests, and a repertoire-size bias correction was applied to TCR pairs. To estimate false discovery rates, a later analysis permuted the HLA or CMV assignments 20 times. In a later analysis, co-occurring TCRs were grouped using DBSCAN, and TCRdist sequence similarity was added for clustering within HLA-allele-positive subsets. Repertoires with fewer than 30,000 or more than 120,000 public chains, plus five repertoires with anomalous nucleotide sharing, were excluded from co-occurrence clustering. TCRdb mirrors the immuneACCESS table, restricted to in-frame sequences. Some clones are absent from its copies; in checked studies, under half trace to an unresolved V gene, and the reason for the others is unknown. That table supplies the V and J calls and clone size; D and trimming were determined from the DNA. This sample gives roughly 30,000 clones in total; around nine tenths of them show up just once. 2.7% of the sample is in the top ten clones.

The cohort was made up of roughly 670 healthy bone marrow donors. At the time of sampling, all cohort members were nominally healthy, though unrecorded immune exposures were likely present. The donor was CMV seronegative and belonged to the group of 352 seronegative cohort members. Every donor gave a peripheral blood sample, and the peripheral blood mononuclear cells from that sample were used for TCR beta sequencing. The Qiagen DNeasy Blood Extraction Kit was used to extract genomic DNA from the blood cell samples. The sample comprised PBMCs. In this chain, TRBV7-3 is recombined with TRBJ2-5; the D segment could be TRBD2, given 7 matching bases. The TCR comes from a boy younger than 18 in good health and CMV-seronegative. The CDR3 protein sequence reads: CASSFGGRETQYF. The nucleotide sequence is TGTGCCAGCAGCTTCGGGGGGCGAGAGACCCAGTACTTC.